Shown below are 10 T cell receptor beta chains from a single sample sequenced in a study of T cells in Graves' hyperthyroidism and ophthalmopathy. There were TCR beta CDR3 regions amplified from RNA transcripts. The HTBI primer set drove a first-round RT-PCR of the TCR CDR3. TCRdb analysed the multiplex PCR reads with MiXCR anew, one entry per CDR3 protein. The data contain 490,000 or so distinct CDR3 sequences, over 45% of them singletons. The source material was peripheral blood or thyroid tissue (not recorded which). These receptors all come from an adult woman with Graves' disease, either hyperthyroidism or ophthalmopathy (not recorded which).

For this clonotype: The DNA is omitted, as the CDR3 cannot be located on it reliably, and the CDR3 follows TCRdb's listing. V gene TRBV7-6 combines with J gene TRBJ1-2; no DNA check was done on the table's D call, TRBD1. The CDR3 adds up to 20 amino acids, both ends counted. Germline assignment: CDR1 SGHVS and CDR2 FNYEAQ. CDR3 sequence: CASSSEHGEQYFGPDYGYTF.

The chain uses TRBV7-6 and TRBJ2-5; 7 nucleotides line up with TRBD2. Germline CDR1 SGHVS, CDR2 FNYEAQ. The V segment lost 1 base and the J segment 5 bases; nucleotides outside the gene matches: 16. The CDR3 runs 18 residues. The CDR3 region is CASSLGRVSPGAGETQYF. CDR3 DNA: TGTGCCAGCAGCTTAGGTCGAGTGTCCCCCGGAGCGGGGGAGACCCAGTACTTC.

This clonotype was found once. V is TRBV20-1 and J is TRBJ2-7; D gene unclear. The germline CDR1 and CDR2 sequences are DFQATT and SNEGSKA (reference sequence). V was cut by 5 bases and J by 2 bases, with 13 bases left in between. The CDR3 extends over 13 amino acids. The DNA of the CDR3 is TGCAGTGCTCCTCGCTCGGGCGCCTACGAGCAGTACTTC. It codes for CSAPRSGAYEQYF.

The table lists this clonotype with many counts. The chain carries TRBV15 and TRBJ2-2; D not certain. This CDR3 contains 15 residues. Trimming pared 7 bases from V and 5 bases from J, leaving 17 bases between. The germline V gene encodes CDR1 LNHNV and CDR2 YYDKDF (reference sequence). DNA of the CDR3: TGTGCCACCACCGGGCTACATCTTCCTACCGGGGAGCTGTTTTTT. It translates to CATTGLHLPTGELFF.

This clonotype was detected only a few times. The chain joins TRBV7-3 to TRBJ1-4; unclear D gene. The CDR3 is made up of 11 amino acids. CDR1 and CDR2 (germline): SGHTA, FQGTGA. V dropped 5 bases and J dropped 7 bases, with 5 bases sitting between them. The CDR3 loop reads CASSGLEKLFF. The CDR3 region has the DNA TGTGCCAGCAGCGGACTTGAAAAACTGTTTTTT.

This clonotype was observed a single time. The rearrangement uses TRBV7-8 and TRBJ1-2; TRBD1 is a possible D gene (6 bases). The CDR3 sequence is 15 residues long. The germline V and J ends were trimmed by 1 base and 8 bases, with 17 bases remaining between them. The germline V gene has CDR1 SGHVS and CDR2 FQNEAQ. The CDR3 DNA is TGTGCCAGCAGCTTAGTAGCAGGGGCGGTTGGAGGCTACACCTTC. It specifies CASSLVAGAVGGYTF.

In DNA form, the CDR3 reads TGTGCCAGCAGGCCAGGATTCTCTGGGGCCAACGTCCTGACTTTC. This codes for CASRPGFSGANVLTF. The chain couples TRBV25-1 to TRBJ2-6, with D unresolved. The CDR3 runs to 15 residues. Germline CDR1 and CDR2: MGHDK and SYGVNS. V was trimmed by 6 bases and J by 0 bases, leaving 9 bases between them.

This clonotype was counted many times. The chain carries TRBV12-3 or TRBV12-4 and TRBJ1-1; D unresolved. This CDR3 region has 11 residues. With 7 bases removed from V and 6 bases from J, the gap between germline ends came to 9 bases. The CDR3 DNA sequence: TGTGCCAGCATAATAGGAGCTGAAGCTTTCTTT. This gives the protein CASIIGAEAFF.

J is TRBJ2-5 and V is TRBV29-1, with 7 bases matching TRBD1. V shed 6 bases and J 7 bases; nucleotides not matched to a gene: 5. The CDR3 runs 11 residues. The germline V gene has CDR1 SQVTM and CDR2 ANQGSEA. The DNA for the CDR3 is TGCAGCGTCTCAGGGGGTGTGACCCAGTACTTC. Translating gives CSVSGGVTQYF. Full variable domain (remainder filled in from reference TRBV29-1 and TRBJ2-5): SAVISQKPSRDICQRGTSLTIQCQVDSQVTMMFWYRQQPGQSLTLIATANQGSEATYESGFVIDKFPISRPNLTFSTLTVSNMSPEDSSIYLCSVSGGVTQYFGPGTRLLVL.

This chain uses TRBV29-1 with TRBJ2-7; D assignment may be TRBD1 or TRBD2 (5 bases each). Trimming pared 8 bases from V and 12 bases from J, leaving 17 bases between. This CDR3 region has 10 residues. The germline V gene encodes CDR1 SQVTM and CDR2 ANQGSEA. The DNA of the CDR3 is TGCAGCTTAGCCGGGGCCCCTTTGTACTTC. Amino acid sequence: CSLAGAPLYF.